Presented here are 9 T cell receptor beta chains from one specimen sequenced in a study of blood T cell repertoires in COVID-19. Method: immunoSEQ multiplex PCR; TCRdb's copy keeps in-frame clones and lacks some. The sample lists 450,000 to 500,000 clones; 88% were seen once. The sample consisted of PBMCs or T cells enriched from blood (not recorded which). The source is a woman aged 55-70 years who had recovered from COVID-19.

The chain has TRBV28 and TRBJ2-3; the match to TRBD1 covers 7 bases. The V segment lost 1 base and the J segment 5 bases; nucleotides outside the gene matches: 9. Per germline, CDR1 MDHEN and CDR2 SYDVKM. The CDR3 is 16 amino acids. CDR3 sequence reads: CASSLYGTVGEDTQYF. The CDR3 DNA is TGTGCCAGCAGTTTATACGGGACAGTGGGTGAAGATACGCAGTATTTT.

J is TRBJ2-7 and V is TRBV9; D gene uncertain. CDR1 is SGDLS and CDR2 is YYNGEE in the germline V gene. This CDR3 comprises 14 residues. V was trimmed by 4 bases and J by 1 base, leaving 12 bases between them. The CDR3 region is CASSKNELSYEQYV. The CDR3 DNA reads TGTGCCAGCAGCAAGAATGAGTTATCCTACGAGCAGTACGTC.

The chain recombines TRBV2 with TRBJ1-5; 7 nucleotides agree with TRBD1. The ends lost 3 bases at V and 4 bases at J; junction bases unmatched: 3. Germline assignment: CDR1 SNHLY and CDR2 FYNNEI. This CDR3 is built from 14 residues. This CDR3 is CASSEGQINQPQHF. CDR3 nucleotides: TGTGCCAGCAGTGAGGGACAGATAAATCAGCCCCAGCATTTT.

V and J are TRBV9 and TRBJ2-3; 8 bases match TRBD2. Looked up from germline, CDR1 is SGDLS and CDR2 is YYNGEE. The V segment lost 0 bases and the J segment 4 bases; nucleotides outside the gene matches: 10. This CDR3 comprises 17 residues. CDR3 region: CASSVGKRGRSADTQYF. CDR3 DNA: TGTGCCAGCAGCGTAGGGAAGCGGGGGCGCAGCGCAGATACGCAGTATTTT.

The rearrangement joins TRBV5-1 to TRBJ1-4, with 7 bases identical to TRBD1. The V and J ends lost 2 bases and 3 bases, in that order; junction bases with no gene match: 1. Germline V gene lookup returns CDR1 SGHRS and CDR2 YFSETQ. The CDR3 sequence is 14 residues long. DNA of the CDR3: TGCGCCAGCAGCTTAGGGACAGCTAATGAAAAACTGTTTTTT. Encoded protein: CASSLGTANEKLFF.

The J gene is TRBJ2-7, the V gene TRBV4-1; D uncertain. The CDR3 extends over 12 amino acids. CDR1 is MGHRA and CDR2 is YSYEKL in the germline V gene. The V gene lost 0 bases and the J gene lost 11 bases, with 11 bases spanning the gap. DNA for the CDR3: TGCGCCAGCAGCCAAGAATCGGGTAGCAAGTACTTC. Translating it yields CASSQESGSKYF.

This chain joins TRBV9 and TRBJ2-5; TRBD2 agrees at 10 bases. The germline V gene encodes CDR1 SGDLS and CDR2 YYNGEE. This CDR3 contains 16 residues. The J segment lost 5 bases and the V segment lost 3 bases, leaving 10 bases of the junction unmatched. In nucleotides, the CDR3 is TGTGCCAGCAGCGCCAGCGGGGGGGCCGCGTCCGAGACCCAGTACTTC. This sequence encodes CASSASGGAASETQYF.

The chain employs TRBV21-1 and TRBJ2-3; TRBD1 is the table's D call, not checked against the DNA. TRBV21-1 constitutes a pseudogene. The CDR3 length is 15 residues. The CDR3 reads CASSPNRGPTDTQYF. The CDR3 nucleotides read TGTGCCAGCAGCCCTAACAGGGGCCCCACAGATACGCAGTATTTT.

The rearrangement links TRBV5-1 to TRBJ1-4; D gene ambiguous. V was shortened by 1 base and J by 8 bases, with 21 bases between the two germline ends. CDR1 and CDR2 from the germline V gene are SGHRS and YFSETQ. The CDR3 totals 17 residues. CDR3 nucleotides: TGCGCCAGCAGCTTGTCGTTCGGGCGGGTTGGACGAGAAAAACTGTTTTTT. It encodes CASSLSFGRVGREKLFF.